A selection of T cell receptor beta chains follows, all from one sample in a study of blood T cells in healthy people across ages. TCRdb re-derived calls from the 5' RACE reads in MiXCR, one entry per CDR3 protein. The sample yields 800,000 or so distinct CDR3 sequences, 20% to 30% seen once. Another study also made use of these data, one on T cells of mothers and their children.

Sequencing was done on a sample of blood. The origin of the receptors is a boy aged 5-17 years in good health. The CDR3 runs from the conserved cysteine through the conserved F or W. Fields, in order: J gene, V gene, D gene, clone size, CDR3 DNA, CDR3 protein. The D gene is left open where the match is weak. Not every row has a clone size; where given, it reads once, few, many or a size class.

j_gene: TRBJ2-1; v_gene: TRBV2; d_gene: TRBD2; abundance: few; CDR3nt: TGTGCCAGCAGTGCAGGGACTAGCGGGAGCCATCAGTTCTTC; CDR3aa: CASSAGTSGSHQFF
j_gene: TRBJ2-2; v_gene: TRBV9; d_gene: TRBD1; abundance: .; CDR3nt: TGTGCCAGCAGCGCGACAGGGGTGTACACCGGGGAGCTGTTTTTT; CDR3aa: CASSATGVYTGELFF
j_gene: TRBJ1-2; v_gene: TRBV12-3/TRBV12-4; d_gene: TRBD1; abundance: .; CDR3nt: TGTGCCAGCAGTCCCGGGACAGGGGTCGGCTACCCCTTC; CDR3aa: CASSPGTGVGYPF
j_gene: TRBJ1-3; v_gene: TRBV7-9; d_gene: .; abundance: .; CDR3nt: TGTGCCAGCAGCTCAATGGACGTGAGGTCCTTT; CDR3aa: CASSSMDVRSF
j_gene: TRBJ2-1; v_gene: TRBV15; d_gene: TRBD2; abundance: .; CDR3nt: TGTGCCACCACCTCCGGGACTAGCGGGTCTAATGAGCAGTTCTTC; CDR3aa: CATTSGTSGSNEQFF
j_gene: TRBJ2-3; v_gene: TRBV29-1; d_gene: .; abundance: .; CDR3nt: TGCAGCGGTACACTAGAGACAGATACGCAGTATTTT; CDR3aa: CSGTLETDTQYF
j_gene: TRBJ2-2; v_gene: TRBV27; d_gene: .; abundance: few; CDR3nt: TGTGCCAGCAGTTTCCTATTCTTTAGACAGAACACCGGGGAGCTGTTTTTT; CDR3aa: CASSFLFFRQNTGELFF
j_gene: TRBJ2-1; v_gene: TRBV7-2; d_gene: TRBD2; abundance: once; CDR3nt: TGTGCCAGCAGCGTCTCTAGCGGGAGCTCCTACAATGAGCAGTTCTTC; CDR3aa: CASSVSSGSSYNEQFF
j_gene: TRBJ2-7; v_gene: TRBV21-1; d_gene: .; abundance: .; CDR3nt: TGTGCCAGCAGCAAGGACAGGGAGAGAATCTCCTACGAGCAGTACTTC; CDR3aa: CASSKDRERISYEQYF
j_gene: TRBJ2-5; v_gene: TRBV11-1; d_gene: TRBD2; abundance: many; CDR3nt: TGTGCCAGCAGCTCCGCTAGCGGGGGTTGGCTTTCTTCTGAGACCCAGTACTTC; CDR3aa: CASSSASGGWLSSETQYF
j_gene: TRBJ2-3; v_gene: TRBV2; d_gene: TRBD2; abundance: .; CDR3nt: TGTGCCAGCAAACTAGCGGGAAAACAAGATACGCAGTATTTT; CDR3aa: CASKLAGKQDTQYF
j_gene: TRBJ1-3; v_gene: TRBV9; d_gene: .; abundance: few; CDR3nt: TGTGCCAGCAGCGGGGGAACTGGAAGCACCATATATTTT; CDR3aa: CASSGGTGSTIYF
j_gene: TRBJ2-7; v_gene: TRBV5-1; d_gene: .; abundance: .; CDR3nt: TGCGCCAGCAGCTTGGAGGGCAATGCCTACGAGCAGTACTTC; CDR3aa: CASSLEGNAYEQYF
j_gene: TRBJ1-2; v_gene: TRBV30; d_gene: .; abundance: few; CDR3nt: TGTGCCTGGTTATCGTCGGGGGCTGGTCTTGGCTACACCTTC; CDR3aa: CAWLSSGAGLGYTF
j_gene: TRBJ2-5; v_gene: TRBV4-3; d_gene: .; abundance: few; CDR3nt: TGCGCCAGCAGCCAAGATTGGGACACCCAAGAGACCCAGTACTTC; CDR3aa: CASSQDWDTQETQYF
j_gene: TRBJ2-2; v_gene: TRBV28; d_gene: .; abundance: .; CDR3nt: TGTGCCAGCAGTTTAGGGAGGGAGCTGTTTTTT; CDR3aa: CASSLGRELFF
j_gene: TRBJ2-5; v_gene: TRBV28; d_gene: .; abundance: .; CDR3nt: TGTGCCAGCAGGGGTCACGACCCCACCGGGGAGACCCAGTACTTC; CDR3aa: CASRGHDPTGETQYF